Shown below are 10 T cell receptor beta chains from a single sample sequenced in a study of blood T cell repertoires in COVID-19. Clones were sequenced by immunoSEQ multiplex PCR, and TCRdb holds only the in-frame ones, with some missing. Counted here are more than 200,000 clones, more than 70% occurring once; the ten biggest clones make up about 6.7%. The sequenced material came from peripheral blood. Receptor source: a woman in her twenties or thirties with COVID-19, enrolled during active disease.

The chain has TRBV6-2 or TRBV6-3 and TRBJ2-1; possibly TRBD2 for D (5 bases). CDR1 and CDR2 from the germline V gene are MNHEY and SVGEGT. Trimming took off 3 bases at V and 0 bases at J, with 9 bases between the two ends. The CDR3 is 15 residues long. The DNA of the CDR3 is TGTGCCAGCAGTTATGGGAGCAGCTCCTACAATGAGCAGTTCTTC. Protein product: CASSYGSSSYNEQFF.

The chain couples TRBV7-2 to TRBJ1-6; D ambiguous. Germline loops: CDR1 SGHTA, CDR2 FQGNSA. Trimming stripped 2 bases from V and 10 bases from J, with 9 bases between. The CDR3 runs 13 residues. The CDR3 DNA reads TGTGCCAGCAGCTTATACGGGGAATCACCCCTCCACTTT. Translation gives CASSLYGESPLHF.

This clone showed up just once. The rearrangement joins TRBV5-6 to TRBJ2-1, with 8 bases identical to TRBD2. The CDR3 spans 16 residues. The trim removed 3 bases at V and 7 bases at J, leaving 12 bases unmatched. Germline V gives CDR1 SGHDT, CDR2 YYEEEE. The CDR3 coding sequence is TGTGCCAGCAGCTCCCCTCGAAGCGGGAGTTGGAATGAGCAGTTCTTC. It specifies CASSSPRSGSWNEQFF.

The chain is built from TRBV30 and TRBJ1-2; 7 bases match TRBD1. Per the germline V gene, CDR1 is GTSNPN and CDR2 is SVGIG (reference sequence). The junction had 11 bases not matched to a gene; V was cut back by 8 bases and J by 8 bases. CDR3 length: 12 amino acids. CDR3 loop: CATPGAGGGYTF. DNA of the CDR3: TGTGCCACCCCCGGGGCAGGGGGGGGCTACACCTTC.

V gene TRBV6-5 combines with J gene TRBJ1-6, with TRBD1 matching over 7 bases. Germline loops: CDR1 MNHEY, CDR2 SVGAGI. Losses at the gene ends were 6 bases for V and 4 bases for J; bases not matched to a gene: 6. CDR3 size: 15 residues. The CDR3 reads CASSLGTAYNSPLHF. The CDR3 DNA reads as TGTGCCAGCAGCCTCGGGACAGCTTATAATTCACCCCTCCACTTT.

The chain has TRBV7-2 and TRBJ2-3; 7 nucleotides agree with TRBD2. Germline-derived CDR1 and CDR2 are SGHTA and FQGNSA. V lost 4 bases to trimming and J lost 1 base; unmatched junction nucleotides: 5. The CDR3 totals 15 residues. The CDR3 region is CASSSLAVGTDTQYF. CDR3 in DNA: TGTGCCAGCAGCTCCCTAGCGGTGGGCACAGATACGCAGTATTTT.

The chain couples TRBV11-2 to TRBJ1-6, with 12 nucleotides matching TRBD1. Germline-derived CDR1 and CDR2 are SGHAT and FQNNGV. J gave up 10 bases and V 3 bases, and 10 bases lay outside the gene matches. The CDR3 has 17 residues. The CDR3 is CASSFERDRGLRSPLHF. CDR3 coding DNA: TGTGCCAGCAGCTTTGAAAGGGACAGGGGGCTTAGGTCACCCCTCCACTTT.

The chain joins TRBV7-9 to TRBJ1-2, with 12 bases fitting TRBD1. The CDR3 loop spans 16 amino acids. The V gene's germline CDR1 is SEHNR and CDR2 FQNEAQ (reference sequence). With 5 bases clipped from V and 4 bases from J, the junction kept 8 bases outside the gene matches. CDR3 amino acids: CASSPRDRGRVYGYTF. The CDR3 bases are TGTGCCAGCAGCCCTAGGGACAGGGGGCGCGTCTATGGCTACACCTTC.

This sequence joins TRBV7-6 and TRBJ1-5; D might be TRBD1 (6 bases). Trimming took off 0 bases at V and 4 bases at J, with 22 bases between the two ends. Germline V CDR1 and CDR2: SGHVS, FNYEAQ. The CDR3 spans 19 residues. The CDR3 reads CASSLAAGFGGGGNQPQHF. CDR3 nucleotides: TGTGCCAGCAGCTTAGCGGCAGGGTTCGGAGGGGGGGGTAATCAGCCCCAGCATTTT.

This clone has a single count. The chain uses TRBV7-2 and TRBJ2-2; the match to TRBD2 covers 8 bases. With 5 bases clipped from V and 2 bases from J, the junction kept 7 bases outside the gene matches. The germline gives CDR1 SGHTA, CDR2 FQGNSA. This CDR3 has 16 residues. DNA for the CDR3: TGTGCCAGCAGCGAAACTAGCGGAGGAAACACCGGGGAGCTGTTTTTT. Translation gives CASSETSGGNTGELFF.